The sequence of this T cell receptor (beta chain) was determined in a study of T cells in Graves' hyperthyroidism and ophthalmopathy. This clonotype has ten or more counts. Amplified regions were TCR beta CDR3 sequences from RNA transcripts. The HTBI primer set drove a first-round RT-PCR of the TCR CDR3. One entry per CDR3 protein, called by TCRdb with MiXCR from the multiplex PCR reads. In the table there are some 350,000 distinct CDR3 sequences, 19% of which are singletons. Per the germline V gene, CDR1 is PRHDT and CDR2 is FYEKMQ (reference sequence). The CDR3 runs to 16 residues. Trimming took 0 bases from V and 5 from J, leaving 16 bases between them.

V and J are TRBV13 and TRBJ1-2; D is ambiguous. The sequence derives from a woman between 18 and 29 years old with Graves' hyperthyroidism. The sample consisted of blood. DNA of the CDR3: TGTGCCAGCAGCTTAGGTTCCCCTCCGATTAGATATGGCTACACCTTC. This translates into CASSLGSPPIRYGYTF. The full variable domain, completed using reference TRBV13 and TRBJ1-2, is AAGVIQSPRHLIKEKRETATLKCYPIPRHDTVYWYQQGPGQDPQFLISFYEKMQSDKGSIPDRFSAQQFSDYHSELNMSSLELGDSALYFCASSLGSPPIRYGYTFGSGTRLTVV.